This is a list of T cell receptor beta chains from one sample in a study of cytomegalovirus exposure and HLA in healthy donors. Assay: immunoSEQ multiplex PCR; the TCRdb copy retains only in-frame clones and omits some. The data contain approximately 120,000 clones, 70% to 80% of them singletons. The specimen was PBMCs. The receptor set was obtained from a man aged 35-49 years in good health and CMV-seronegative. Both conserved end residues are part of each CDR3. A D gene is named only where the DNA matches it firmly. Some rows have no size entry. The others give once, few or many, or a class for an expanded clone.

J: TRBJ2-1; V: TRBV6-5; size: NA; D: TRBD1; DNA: TGTGCCAGCACCCGGGGACAGGGGGTGGGTGAGCAGTTCTTC; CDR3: CASTRGQGVGEQFF
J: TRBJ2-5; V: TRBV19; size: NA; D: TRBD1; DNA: TGTGCCAGTAGCGTCGCACAGGGGGCATGGGAGACCCAGTACTTC; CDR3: CASSVAQGAWETQYF
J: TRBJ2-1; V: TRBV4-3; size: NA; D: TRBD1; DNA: TGCGCCAGCAGCCAAGACTACCAGGGGGCAAACTACTACAGCAATGAGCAGTTCTTC; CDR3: CASSQDYQGANYYSNEQFF
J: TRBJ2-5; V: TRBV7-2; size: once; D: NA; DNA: TGTGCCAGCAGCCCCGACGGAGTCCTGGGGGGGACCCAGTACTTC; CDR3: CASSPDGVLGGTQYF
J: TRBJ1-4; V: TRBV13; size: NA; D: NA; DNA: TGTGCCAGCAGGACGCAGGGGTCCTATAATGAAAAACTGTTTTTT; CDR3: CASRTQGSYNEKLFF
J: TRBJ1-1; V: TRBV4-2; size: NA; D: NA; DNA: TGTGCCAGCAGCCACGGAGGACAGCCGCACACTGAAGCTTTCTTT; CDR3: CASSHGGQPHTEAFF
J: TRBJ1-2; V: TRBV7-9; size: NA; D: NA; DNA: TGTGCCAGCAGCTTTGGGGGGGACTATGGCTACACCTTC; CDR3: CASSFGGDYGYTF
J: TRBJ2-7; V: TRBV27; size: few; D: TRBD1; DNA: TGTGCCAGCAGTTTTTGGGACAGCATCTACGAGCAGTACTTC; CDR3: CASSFWDSIYEQYF
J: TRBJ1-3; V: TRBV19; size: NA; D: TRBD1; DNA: TGTGCCAGTAGTTTAATCCTACCGGGACAGGGGCTAGGAAACACCATATATTTT; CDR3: CASSLILPGQGLGNTIYF
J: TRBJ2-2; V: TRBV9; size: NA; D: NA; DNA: TGTGCCAGCAGCCTGTACGGGGAGCTGTTTTTT; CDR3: CASSLYGELFF
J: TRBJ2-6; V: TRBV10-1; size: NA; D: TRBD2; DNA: TGCGCCAGCAGCCCGGGAGGTTCTGGGGCCAACGTCCTGACTTTC; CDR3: CASSPGGSGANVLTF
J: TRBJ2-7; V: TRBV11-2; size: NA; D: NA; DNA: TGTGCCAGCAGCTTAGACCACGAGCAGTACTTC; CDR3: CASSLDHEQYF
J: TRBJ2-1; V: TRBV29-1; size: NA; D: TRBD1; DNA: TGCAGCGTTGAAGAGTCAGGGGGCGTCTATGAGCAGTTCTTC; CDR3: CSVEESGGVYEQFF
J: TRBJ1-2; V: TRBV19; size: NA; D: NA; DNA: TGTGCCAGTAGTATCGGCGCCAGGACAGACTATGGCTACACCTTC; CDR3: CASSIGARTDYGYTF
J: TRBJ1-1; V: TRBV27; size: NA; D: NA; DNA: TGTGCCAGCAGTCCCCAAAGCCGCGAGTATCGAGCTTTCTTT; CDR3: CASSPQSREYRAFF
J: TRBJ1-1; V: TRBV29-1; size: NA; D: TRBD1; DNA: TGCAGCGTTTTCCGGGACAGAGAAGCTTTCTTT; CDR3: CSVFRDREAFF
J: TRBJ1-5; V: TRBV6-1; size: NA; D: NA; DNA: TGTGCCAGCAGTGAAAAGGGCGGGAGCAATCAGCCCCAGCATTTT; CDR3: CASSEKGGSNQPQHF
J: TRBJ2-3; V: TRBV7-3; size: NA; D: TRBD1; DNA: TGTGCCAGCAGCTTAAGGGACAGGGGGATCGGTACGCAGTATTTT; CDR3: CASSLRDRGIGTQYF
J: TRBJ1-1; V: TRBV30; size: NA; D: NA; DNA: TGTGCCTGGAGTGACGGGGGATTGAACACTGAAGCTTTCTTT; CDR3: CAWSDGGLNTEAFF
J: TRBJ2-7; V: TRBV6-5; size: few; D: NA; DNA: TGTGCCAGCAGTGCAGGGTACGAGCAGTACTTC; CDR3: CASSAGYEQYF
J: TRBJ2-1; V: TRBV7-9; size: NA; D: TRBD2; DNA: TGTGCCAGCAGCCTTCTAGCGGGGCAGTTCTTC; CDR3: CASSLLAGQFF
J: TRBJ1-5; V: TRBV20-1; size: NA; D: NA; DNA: TGCAGTGCCGGGGGTGATCAGCCCCAGCATTTT; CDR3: CSAGGDQPQHF
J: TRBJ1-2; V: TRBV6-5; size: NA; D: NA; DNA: TGTGCCAGCAGCCTTGACAGCTATGGCTACACCTTC; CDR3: CASSLDSYGYTF
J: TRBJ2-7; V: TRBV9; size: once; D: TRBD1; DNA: TGTGCCAGCAGCTATACAGGGGAGAGCTCCTACGAGCAGTACTTC; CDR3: CASSYTGESSYEQYF
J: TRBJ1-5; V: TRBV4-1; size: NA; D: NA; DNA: TGCGCCAGCAGCCAAGATCCGACACCTCGAAATCAGCCCCAGCATTTT; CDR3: CASSQDPTPRNQPQHF
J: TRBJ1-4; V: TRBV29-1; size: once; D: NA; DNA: TGCAGCGTTGGGAGGGCAGATGAAAAACTGTTTTTT; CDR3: CSVGRADEKLFF
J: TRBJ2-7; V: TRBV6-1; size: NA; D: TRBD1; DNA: TGTGCCAGCAGTAACTTGGACAGGCGCGACGAGCAGTACTTC; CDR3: CASSNLDRRDEQYF
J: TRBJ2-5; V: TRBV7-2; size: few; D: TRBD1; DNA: TGTGCCAGCAGCCTCGACAGGGTACAAGAGACCCAGTACTTC; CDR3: CASSLDRVQETQYF
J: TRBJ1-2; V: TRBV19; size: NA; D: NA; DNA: TGTGCCAGTAGTGGGGTTGGACTCCGAGGTAACTATGGCTACACCTTC; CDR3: CASSGVGLRGNYGYTF
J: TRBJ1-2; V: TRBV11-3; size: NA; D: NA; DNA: TGTGCCAGCAGCTTAGGACAGGATGGCTATGGCTACACCTTC; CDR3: CASSLGQDGYGYTF
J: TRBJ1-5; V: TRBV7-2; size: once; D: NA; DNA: TGTGCCAGCAGCTTAACTAATGATCAGCCCCAGCATTTT; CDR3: CASSLTNDQPQHF
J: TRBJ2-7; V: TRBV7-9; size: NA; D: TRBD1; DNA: TGTGCCAGCAGCAACCGGGACAGCGCCTACGAGCAGTACTTC; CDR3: CASSNRDSAYEQYF
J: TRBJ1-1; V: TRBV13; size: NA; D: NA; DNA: TGTGCCAGCAGCTTTCGGGCAGCGGGGTCCAACACTGAAGCTTTCTTT; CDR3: CASSFRAAGSNTEAFF
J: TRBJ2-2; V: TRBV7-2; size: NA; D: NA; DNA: TGTGCCAGCTCCGGTCAGGCCGACAACACCGGGGAGCTGTTTTTT; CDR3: CASSGQADNTGELFF
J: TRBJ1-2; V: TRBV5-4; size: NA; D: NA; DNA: TGTGCCAGCAGCTTGGAGGCGGAGAGCTTCTATGGCTACACCTTC; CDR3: CASSLEAESFYGYTF
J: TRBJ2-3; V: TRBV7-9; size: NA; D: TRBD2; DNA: TGTGCCAGCAGCTCTAGCGGGGATACGCAGTATTTT; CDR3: CASSSSGDTQYF
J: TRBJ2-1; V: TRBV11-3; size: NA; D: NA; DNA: TGTGCCAGCAGCTTAGTGGCCTCCTCCTACAATGAGCAGTTCTTC; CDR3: CASSLVASSYNEQFF
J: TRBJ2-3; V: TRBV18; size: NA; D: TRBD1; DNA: TGTGCCAGCTCACCACCTGGGACAGGGGATAGGAGCACAGATACGCAGTATTTT; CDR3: CASSPPGTGDRSTDTQYF
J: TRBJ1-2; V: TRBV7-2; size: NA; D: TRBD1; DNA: TGTGCCAGCAGCTTAGGAGAGGGGGCGGCCTATGGCTACACCTTC; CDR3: CASSLGEGAAYGYTF
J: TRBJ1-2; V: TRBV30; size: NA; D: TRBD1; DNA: TGTGCCTGGACCCCAGGGGGCCCTCGTGGCTACACCTTC; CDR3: CAWTPGGPRGYTF
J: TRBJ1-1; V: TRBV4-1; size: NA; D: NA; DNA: TGCGCCAGCAGCCAATCCCCAGGGGCGTCGGCTTTCTTT; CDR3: CASSQSPGASAFF
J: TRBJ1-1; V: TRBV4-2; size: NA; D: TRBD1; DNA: TGTGCCAGCAGCCAGAGGACAGGGGAGAACACTGAAGCTTTCTTT; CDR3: CASSQRTGENTEAFF
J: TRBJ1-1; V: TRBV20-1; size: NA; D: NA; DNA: TGCAGTGCCACAACAGGGGAAGCTTTCTTT; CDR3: CSATTGEAFF
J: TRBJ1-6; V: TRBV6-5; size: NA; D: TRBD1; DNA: TGTGCCAGCAGCTCAGGACAGGGTACTTCACCCCTCCACTTT; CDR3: CASSSGQGTSPLHF
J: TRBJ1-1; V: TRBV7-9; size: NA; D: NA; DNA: TGTGCCAGCAGCTTAAGTTACGGGGAGAACACTGAAGCTTTCTTT; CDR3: CASSLSYGENTEAFF
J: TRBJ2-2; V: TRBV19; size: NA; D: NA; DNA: TGTGCCAGCTCGAGGGCTCCGAACACCGGGGAGCTGTTTTTT; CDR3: CASSRAPNTGELFF